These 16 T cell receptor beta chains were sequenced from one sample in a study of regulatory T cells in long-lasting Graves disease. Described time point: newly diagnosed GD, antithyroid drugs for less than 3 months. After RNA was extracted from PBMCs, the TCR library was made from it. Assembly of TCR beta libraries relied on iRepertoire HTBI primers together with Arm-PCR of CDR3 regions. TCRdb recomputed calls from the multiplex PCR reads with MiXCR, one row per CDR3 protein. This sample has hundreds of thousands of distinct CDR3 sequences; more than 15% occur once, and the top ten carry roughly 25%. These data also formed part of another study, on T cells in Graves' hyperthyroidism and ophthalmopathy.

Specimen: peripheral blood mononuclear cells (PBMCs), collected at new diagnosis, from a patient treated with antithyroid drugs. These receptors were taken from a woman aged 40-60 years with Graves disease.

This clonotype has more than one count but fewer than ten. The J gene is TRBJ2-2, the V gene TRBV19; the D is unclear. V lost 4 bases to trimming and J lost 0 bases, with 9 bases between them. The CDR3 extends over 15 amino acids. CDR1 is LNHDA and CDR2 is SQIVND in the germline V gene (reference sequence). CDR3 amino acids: CASSRTGPNTGELFF. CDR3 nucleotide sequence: TGTGCCAGTAGTAGGACGGGTCCGAACACCGGGGAGCTGTTTTTT.

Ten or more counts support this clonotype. The CDR3, as DNA: TGTGCCAGCAGCGCCGGGACAGGGGGCCTGGGCACTGAAGCTTTCTTT. Its translation is CASSAGTGGLGTEAFF. This chain joins TRBV7-3 and TRBJ1-1, with 12 nucleotides matching TRBD1. J gave up 4 bases and V 5 bases, and 8 bases lay outside the gene matches. CDR1 and CDR2 (germline): SGHTA, FQGTGA. This CDR3 spans 16 amino acids.

Here the CDR3 DNA reads TGTGCCTCTCGTAAAAAGGGGGGCGCCGCGTCTGGAAACACCATATATTTT. It codes for CASRKKGGAASGNTIYF. The rearrangement joins TRBV19 to TRBJ1-3; D perhaps matches TRBD1 (6 bases). CDR3 length: 17 amino acids. V was pared by 11 bases and J by 1 base, with 24 bases between. The germline CDR1 and CDR2 sequences are LNHDA and SQIVND (reference sequence).

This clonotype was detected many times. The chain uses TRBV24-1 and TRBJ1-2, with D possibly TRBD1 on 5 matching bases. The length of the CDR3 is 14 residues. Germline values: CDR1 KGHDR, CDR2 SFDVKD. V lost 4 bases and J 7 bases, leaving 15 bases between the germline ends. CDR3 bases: TGTGCCACCAGTGAATCCAAGTCCGGGGGTGGCTACACCTTC. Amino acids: CATSESKSGGGYTF.

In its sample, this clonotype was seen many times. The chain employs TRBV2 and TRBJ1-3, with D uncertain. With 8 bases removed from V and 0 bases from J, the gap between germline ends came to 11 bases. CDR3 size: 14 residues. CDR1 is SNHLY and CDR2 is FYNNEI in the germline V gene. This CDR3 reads CASHQVSSGNTIYF. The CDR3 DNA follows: TGTGCCAGCCACCAGGTGTCCTCTGGAAACACCATATATTTT.

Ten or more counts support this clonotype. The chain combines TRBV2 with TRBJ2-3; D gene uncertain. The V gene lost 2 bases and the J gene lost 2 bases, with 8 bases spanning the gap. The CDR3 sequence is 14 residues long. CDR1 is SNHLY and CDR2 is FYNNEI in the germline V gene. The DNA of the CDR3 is TGTGCCAGCAGTGAACTGGGCTCCACAGATACGCAGTATTTT. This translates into CASSELGSTDTQYF. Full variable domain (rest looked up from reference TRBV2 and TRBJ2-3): EPEVTQTPSHQVTQMGQEVILRCVPISNHLYFYWYRQILGQKVEFLVSFYNNEISEKSEIFDDQFSVERPDGSNFTLKIRSTKLEDSAMYFCASSELGSTDTQYFGPGTRLTVL.

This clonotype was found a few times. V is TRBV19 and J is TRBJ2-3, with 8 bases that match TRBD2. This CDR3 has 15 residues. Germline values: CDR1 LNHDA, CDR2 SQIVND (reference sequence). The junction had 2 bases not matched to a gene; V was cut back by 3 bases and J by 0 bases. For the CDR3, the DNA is TGTGCCAGTAGTATTGGCGGGGGGAGCACAGATACGCAGTATTTT. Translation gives CASSIGGGSTDTQYF.

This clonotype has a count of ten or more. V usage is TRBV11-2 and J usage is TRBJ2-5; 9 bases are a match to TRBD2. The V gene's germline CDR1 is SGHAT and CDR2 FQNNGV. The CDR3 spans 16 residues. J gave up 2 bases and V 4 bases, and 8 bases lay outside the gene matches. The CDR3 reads CASSSAIAGGQETQYF. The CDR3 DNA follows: TGTGCCAGCAGCTCCGCCATTGCGGGGGGGCAAGAGACCCAGTACTTC.

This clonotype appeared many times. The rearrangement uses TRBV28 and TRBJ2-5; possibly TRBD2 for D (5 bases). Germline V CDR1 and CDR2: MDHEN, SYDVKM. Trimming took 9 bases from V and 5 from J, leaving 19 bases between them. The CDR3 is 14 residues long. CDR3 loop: CASLGVTLGETQYF. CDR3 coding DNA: TGTGCCAGTTTGGGAGTGACTCTCGGCGAGACCCAGTACTTC.

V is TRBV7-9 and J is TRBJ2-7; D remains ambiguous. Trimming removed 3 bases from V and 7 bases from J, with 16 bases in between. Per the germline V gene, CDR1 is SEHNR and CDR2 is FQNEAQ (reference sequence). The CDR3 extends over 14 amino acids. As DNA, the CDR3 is TGTGCCAGCAGCTTTTTGGGCCCCCTTAGTGAGCAGTACTTC. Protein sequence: CASSFLGPLSEQYF.

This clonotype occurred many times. The DNA of the CDR3 is TGTGCCAGCAGTTCCTCCCCGCGTCAGCCCCAGCATTTT. It is translated as CASSSSPRQPQHF. The chain is built from TRBV28 and TRBJ1-5; no firm D call. V was cut by 4 bases and J by 6 bases, with 10 bases left in between. CDR3 length: 13 amino acids. Germline-derived CDR1 and CDR2 are MDHEN and SYDVKM.

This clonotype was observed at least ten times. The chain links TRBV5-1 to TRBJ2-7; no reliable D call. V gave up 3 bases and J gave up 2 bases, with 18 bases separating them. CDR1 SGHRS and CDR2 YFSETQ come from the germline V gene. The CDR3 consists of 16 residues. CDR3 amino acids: CASSSPPGLNPYEQYF. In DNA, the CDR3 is TGCGCCAGCAGCTCGCCCCCGGGCCTAAACCCCTACGAGCAGTACTTC.

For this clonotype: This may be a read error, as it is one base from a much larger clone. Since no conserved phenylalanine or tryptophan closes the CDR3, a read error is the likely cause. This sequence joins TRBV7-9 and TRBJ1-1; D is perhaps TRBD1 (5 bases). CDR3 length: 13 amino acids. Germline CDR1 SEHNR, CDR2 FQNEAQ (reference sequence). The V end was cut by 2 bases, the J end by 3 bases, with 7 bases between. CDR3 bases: TGTGCCAGCAGCTTAACGACAGACACTGAAGCTTTCTCT. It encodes CASSLTTDTEAFS.

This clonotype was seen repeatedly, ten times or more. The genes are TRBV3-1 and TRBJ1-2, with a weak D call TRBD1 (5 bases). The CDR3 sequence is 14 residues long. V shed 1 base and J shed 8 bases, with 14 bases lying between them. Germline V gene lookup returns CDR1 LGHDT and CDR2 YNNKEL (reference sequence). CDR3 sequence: CASSQGTRGGGYTF. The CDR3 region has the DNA TGTGCCAGCAGCCAAGGGACGAGGGGCGGCGGCTACACCTTC.

The CDR3 sequence is CAEGEANTGELFF. As DNA, the CDR3 is TGTGCCGAGGGGGAGGCGAACACCGGGGAGCTGTTTTTT. This chain links TRBV12-5 with TRBJ2-2; D may be TRBD1 or TRBD2 (6 bases each). Looked up from germline, CDR1 is LGHNT and CDR2 is FRNRAP. The CDR3 spans 13 residues.

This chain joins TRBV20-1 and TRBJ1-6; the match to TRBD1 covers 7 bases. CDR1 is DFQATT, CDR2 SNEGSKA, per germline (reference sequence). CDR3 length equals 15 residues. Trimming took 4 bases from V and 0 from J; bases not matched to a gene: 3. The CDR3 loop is CSATRDSSYNSPLHF. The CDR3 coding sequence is TGCAGTGCTACCCGGGACAGCTCCTATAATTCACCCCTCCACTTT.